This T cell receptor beta chain came from a study of CD8 T cells in Susac syndrome. Random hexamers served to reverse transcribe roughly 0.5 to 1 ug RNA. TCRdb re-analysed the immunoSEQ multiplex PCR reads in MiXCR, keeping a single row per CDR3 protein. The sample holds about 240,000 distinct CDR3 sequences, 90% to 96% seen once. High-throughput TCR beta sequencing covered peripheral CD8+ and CD4+ T cells. In Susac syndrome patients, recently defined diagnostic criteria for definite or probable disease were met. The CDR3 is 15 amino acids. CDR1 is SGDLS and CDR2 is YYNGEE in the germline V gene. V lost 0 bases, J lost 3 bases, and 12 bases lay in between.

The rearrangement joins TRBV9 to TRBJ1-2; possible D gene TRBD1, 5 bases. The material sequenced was CD4+ T cells from PBMCs. This sequence was found in a human donor with Susac syndrome. DNA for the CDR3: TGTGCCAGCAGCGTAGGGGGCCGAGCAGACTATGGCTACACCTTC. It codes for CASSVGGRADYGYTF.